This passage covers 5 T cell receptor beta chains from one sample sequenced in a study of cytomegalovirus exposure and HLA in healthy donors. In the PCR, 60 Vbeta and 13 Jbeta primers were used. Some clones are missing from TCRdb's copy, which holds only in-frame ones; the method was immunoSEQ multiplex PCR. The data contain 130,000 or so clones, around 80% of them singletons. The sequencing sample was made of PBMCs. The source of these receptors is a woman under 30 in good health and CMV-seropositive.

As for this clone: A junction boundary mismatches the germline segment, possibly from a read error. The chain links TRBV7-9 to TRBJ1-6, with 9 positions matching TRBD1. The CDR3 is 16 amino acids. Germline V lookup: CDR1 SEHNR, CDR2 FQNEAQ (reference sequence). CDR3 DNA: TGTTCCAGCAGCTTAGGAGGGACAGGGTTTTTTTCACCCCTCCACTTT. Translation: CSSSLGGTGFFSPLHF.

This clone was seen a single time. DNA for the CDR3: TGTGCCAGCAGCTTAGTGGAGGACAGCGAAGCTTTCTTT. As protein: CASSLVEDSEAFF. The chain has TRBV7-6 and TRBJ1-1; a weak D match, TRBD1 (6 bases). Per germline, CDR1 SGHVS and CDR2 FNYEAQ. CDR3 length: 13 amino acids. Trimming left V 1 base short and J 8 bases short, with 11 bases between.

V gene TRBV4-1 combines with J gene TRBJ2-3; 11 bases map to TRBD2. V gave up 4 bases and J gave up 6 bases; unmatched junction bases: 12. Germline V CDR1 and CDR2: MGHRA, YSYEKL. The CDR3 covers 17 residues. In DNA form, the CDR3 reads TGCGCCAGCAGCCGACTAGCGGGGCTCGACGGGGGGGATACGCAGTATTTT. This codes for CASSRLAGLDGGDTQYF.

CDR3 sequence (DNA): TGTGCCAGCAGTTCTGGGACAGGGATCAAACAGCCCCAGCATTTT. Its translation is CASSSGTGIKQPQHF. The genes are TRBV27 and TRBJ1-5; 9 bases map to TRBD1. Germline-derived CDR1 and CDR2 are MNHEY and SMNVEV (reference sequence). The V gene end was trimmed by 4 bases and the J gene end by 7 bases; junction bases not matched to a gene: 8. CDR3 length: 15 residues.

This clone was recorded once. The genes are TRBV7-2 and TRBJ2-7; D not certain. Germline V gives CDR1 SGHTA, CDR2 FQGNSA. There are 15 residues in the CDR3. V lost 0 bases to trimming and J lost 3 bases, with 12 bases between them. The CDR3 region is CASSLALRQNYEQYF. The CDR3 region has the DNA TGTGCCAGCAGCTTAGCGCTTCGACAAAACTACGAGCAGTACTTC.